A selection of T cell receptor beta chains follows, all from one sample in a study of blood T cell repertoires in COVID-19. Sequenced by immunoSEQ multiplex PCR; TCRdb stores in-frame clones only, minus some. Counted here are some 250,000 clones, approximately 85% occurring once; the ten biggest clones make up over 1.5%. Sequenced input: PBMCs or T cells enriched from blood (not recorded which). The receptors derive from a woman aged 50 to 60 who had recovered from COVID-19. Both conserved end residues are part of each CDR3. The order of the fields is D gene, J gene, clone size, V gene, CDR3 DNA, CDR3 protein. D genes are given only for firm matches. The size of a clone is reported for some rows only, either as once, few or many, or as a class for expanded clones.

>TRBD2|TRBJ2-5|.|TRBV2
TGTGCCAGCAGTGATAGCGGGAGGGGGGAGACCCAGTACTTC
CASSDSGRGETQYF
>.|TRBJ1-1|few|TRBV11-3
TGTGCCAGCAGCTTCACAGGGAACACTGAAGCTTTCTTT
CASSFTGNTEAFF
>.|TRBJ1-2|.|TRBV7-2
TGTGCCAGCAGCTTAGCGACCACAGGGAACTATGGCTACACCTTC
CASSLATTGNYGYTF
>TRBD2|TRBJ2-1|.|TRBV7-9
TGTGCCAGCAGCCGAGTCACCGGGACTAGGGTATTCTTC
CASSRVTGTRVFF
>TRBD1|TRBJ2-2|.|TRBV6-5
TGTGCCAGCCGGACAGGGTACACCGGGGAGCTGTTTTTT
CASRTGYTGELFF
>TRBD2|TRBJ2-1|few|TRBV7-9
TGTGCCAGCAGCTTAGCACTGACTAGCGGGAGGGCCTACAATGAGCAGTTCTTC
CASSLALTSGRAYNEQFF
>TRBD1|TRBJ1-5|once|TRBV29-1
TGCAGCGTTGGCAGGGGGACTGATCAGCCCCAGCATTTT
CSVGRGTDQPQHF
>TRBD1|TRBJ1-1|.|TRBV15
TGTGCCACCAGCAGAACAGGGGAAACTGAAGCTTTCTTT
CATSRTGETEAFF
>TRBD2|TRBJ2-7|.|TRBV28
TGTGCCAGCAGTGAAACAGGACTAGCGGGAGGGCCTGGTTCCTACGAGCAGTACTTC
CASSETGLAGGPGSYEQYF
>.|TRBJ2-7|.|TRBV7-9
TGTGCCAGCAGCTTAGGGTTAGTCTACGAGCAGTACTTC
CASSLGLVYEQYF
>TRBD1|TRBJ1-1|.|TRBV9
TGTGCCAGCAGCGAGGGGACAGGGGGCAGGTACGGCACTGAAGCTTTCTTT
CASSEGTGGRYGTEAFF
>TRBD1|TRBJ1-3|.|TRBV2
TGTGCCAGCTACCTCTCGACAGGGGCGGGGGACACCATATATTTT
CASYLSTGAGDTIYF
>.|TRBJ1-5|.|TRBV29-1
TGCAGCGTTGAAGGCCCCGGGAATCAGCCCCAGCATTTT
CSVEGPGNQPQHF
>.|TRBJ2-3|.|TRBV7-8
TGTGCCAGCAGCTTAGGGGGTCGGGGGATTGAAAGCACAGATACGCAGTATTTT
CASSLGGRGIESTDTQYF
>TRBD1|TRBJ1-5|once|TRBV5-4
TGTGCCAGCAGCTTTATGTACAGGGGGCGCGGGGTTGATCAGCCCCAGCATTTT
CASSFMYRGRGVDQPQHF
>.|TRBJ1-5|.|TRBV6-2/TRBV6-3
TGTGCCAGCAGTTCTGTAGACAGCCATAGCAATCAGCCCCAGCATTTT
CASSSVDSHSNQPQHF
>.|TRBJ1-2|.|TRBV7-6
TGTGCCAGCAGCTTGGCAGGGCCCTACTATGGCTACACCTTC
CASSLAGPYYGYTF
>TRBD2|TRBJ2-7|.|TRBV28
TGTGCCAGCTTCCGTAGCGGGGCCTCCTACGAGCAGTACTTC
CASFRSGASYEQYF
>TRBD1|TRBJ1-1|.|TRBV24-1
TGTGCCACCAGTGGATGGGGACAGGAAGCTTTCTTT
CATSGWGQEAFF
>TRBD2|TRBJ2-7|.|TRBV28
TGTGCCAGCAGTTTCGCGGGAGCGACCTACGAGCAGTACTTC
CASSFAGATYEQYF
>.|TRBJ2-5|.|TRBV11-2
TGTGCCAGCAGCTTACATGAGACCCAGTACTTC
CASSLHETQYF
>.|TRBJ1-5|.|TRBV24-1
TGTGCCACCAGTGATTTGGTTAGAGGGCCCCAGCATTTT
CATSDLVRGPQHF
>.|TRBJ1-2|.|TRBV21-1
TGTGCCAGCAGCAATGATGGCAGGATCCGTGGCTACACCTTC
CASSNDGRIRGYTF
>.|TRBJ2-7|.|TRBV7-9
TGTGCCAGCAGCTTAGACCAGGGCTACGAGCAGTACTTC
CASSLDQGYEQYF
>.|TRBJ1-6|.|TRBV30
TGTGCCTGGACTTTAATGGAGCGCCTAAATTCACCCCTCCACTTT
CAWTLMERLNSPLHF
>TRBD2|TRBJ2-1|once|TRBV18
TGTGCCAGCTCACCCCCGGGAGGGGGTGAGCAGTTCTTC
CASSPPGGGEQFF
>TRBD2|TRBJ2-1|.|TRBV4-2
TGTGCCAGCAGCCAAGCCCTAGCGGGAGTCGATGAGCAGTTCTTC
CASSQALAGVDEQFF
>.|TRBJ1-2|.|TRBV28
TGTGCCAGCAGTTTCTCGGAGAATGGCTACACCTTC
CASSFSENGYTF
>.|TRBJ1-3|.|TRBV28
TGTGCCAGCAGACAGGGTTTGTCTGGAAACACCATATATTTT
CASRQGLSGNTIYF
>.|TRBJ1-6|.|TRBV7-9
TGTGCCAGCAGCAAGGCCGGGACTGGGTATTCACCCCTCCACTTT
CASSKAGTGYSPLHF
>.|TRBJ1-3|.|TRBV28
TGTGCCAGCAGATTAGAGGACTCTGGAAACACCATATATTTT
CASRLEDSGNTIYF
>TRBD1|TRBJ2-1|.|TRBV28
TGTGCCAGCAGACCCCCGGGACAGGGGCGCTCCAATGAGCAGTTCTTC
CASRPPGQGRSNEQFF